This TCR beta chain derives from a study of cytomegalovirus exposure and HLA in healthy donors. The CDR3 totals 13 residues. V lost 3 bases and J lost 1, with 6 bases in between. CDR1 and CDR2 from the germline V gene are SEHNR and FQNEAQ (reference sequence). Concerning this clone itself: Its antigen is as yet unknown.

Study-wide points: In a later analysis, compared with equally common non-associated chains, HLA-associated beta chains were more expanded. In a later analysis, TCR beta V- and J-gene trimming showed a link to a missense DCLRE1C variant.

The PCR had 60 Vbeta and 13 Jbeta primers. Generated by immunoSEQ multiplex PCR, the TCRdb table keeps only in-frame clones and is missing some. The sample contains 150,000 to 200,000 clones, approximately 83% of which appear only once. The gene calls are TRBV7-9 and TRBJ1-1; D gene ambiguous. This receptor was obtained from a man in his late teens or twenties in good health and CMV-seropositive. Sequencing was performed on PBMCs. The CDR3 nucleotides read TGTGCCAGCAGCTTCCCTTCGAACACTGAAGCTTTCTTT. Amino acid sequence: CASSFPSNTEAFF.